The 7 T cell receptor beta chains in this list originate from one sample, sequenced in a study of radiotherapy plus CTLA-4 blockade in lung cancer. Only in-frame clones appear in the TCRdb table, and some are missing; sequencing was by immunoSEQ multiplex PCR. The sample shows about 77,000 clones, under 75% of them seen only once. This sample comprised peripheral blood, obtained from a patient treated with radiotherapy plus ipilimumab. All receptors come from a human donor with non-small cell lung cancer whose response to radiotherapy plus ipilimumab could not be evaluated.

J is TRBJ2-3 and V is TRBV7-2; weak D call: TRBD1 (5 bases). Trimming pared 6 bases from V and 5 bases from J, leaving 12 bases between. CDR3 length equals 13 residues. CDR1 SGHTA and CDR2 FQGNSA come from the germline V gene. CDR3 sequence: CASSSNRQDTQYF. The CDR3 DNA reads TGTGCCAGCAGTTCAAACAGGCAAGATACGCAGTATTTT.

The chain employs TRBV5-4 and TRBJ2-1, with a possible D match to TRBD2 (6 bases). The CDR3 covers 15 residues. The germline V gene has CDR1 SGHNT and CDR2 YYREEE (reference sequence). The ends were cut back, 4 bases at V and 6 bases at J, with 17 bases in the middle. CDR3 sequence reads: CASSLGGRLLNEQFF. DNA of the CDR3: TGTGCCAGCAGCCTTGGGGGGAGGCTCCTCAATGAGCAGTTCTTC.

CDR3 protein: CASVTGVRTEAFF. The DNA for the CDR3 is TGTGCCAGTGTGACAGGCGTAAGAACTGAAGCTTTCTTT. The chain has TRBV6-1 and TRBJ1-1; D is perhaps TRBD1 (6 bases). Germline CDR1 and CDR2: MNHNS and SASEGT. CDR3 size: 13 residues. Trimming pared 9 bases from V and 5 bases from J, leaving 16 bases between.

This sequence joins TRBV5-4 and TRBJ1-3; D may be TRBD1 (6 bases). V was trimmed by 0 bases and J by 4 bases, leaving 11 bases between them. The length of the CDR3 is 15 residues. Germline V lookup: CDR1 SGHNT, CDR2 YYREEE (reference sequence). The CDR3: CASSLGSQGGNTIYF. In DNA, the CDR3 is TGTGCCAGCAGCTTGGGATCACAGGGAGGAAACACCATATATTTT.

V and J are TRBV6-1 and TRBJ1-5; D gene unclear. In germline, CDR1 is MNHNS, CDR2 SASEGT. This CDR3 has 13 residues. Trimming took 4 bases from V and 6 from J, leaving 10 bases between them. CDR3 sequence reads: CASSGPGLQPQHF. CDR3 in DNA: TGTGCCAGCAGTGGACCTGGGCTTCAGCCCCAGCATTTT.

This chain links TRBV7-2 with TRBJ2-6, with a weak D call TRBD1 (6 bases). CDR1 and CDR2 (germline): SGHTA, FQGNSA. The V end was cut by 0 bases, the J end by 0 bases, with 12 bases between. The CDR3 covers 18 residues. Here the CDR3 reads CASSLAAGVLSGANVLTF. CDR3 DNA sequence: TGTGCCAGCAGCTTAGCGGCAGGGGTCCTCTCTGGGGCCAACGTCCTGACTTTC.

The V call is TRBV9, the J call TRBJ1-2, with 8 bases aligning to TRBD1. Germline V gene sequence: CDR1 SGDLS, CDR2 YYNGEE. V trimming: 4 bases; J trimming: 8 bases; junction bases outside the gene matches: 4. This CDR3 spans 12 amino acids. The CDR3 is CASSQGAGGYTF. The CDR3 DNA reads TGTGCCAGCAGCCAGGGGGCGGGAGGCTACACCTTC.